This T cell receptor beta chain came from a study of cytomegalovirus exposure and HLA in healthy donors. The study ran its PCR with 60 Vbeta and 13 Jbeta primers. TCRdb keeps only in-frame clones here, not all; method: immunoSEQ multiplex PCR. The sample holds about 110,000 clones, approximately 82% seen once. As concerns this clone: Its specificity is not known.

Findings and caveats of the study: A cluster of highly shared sequence variants was likely a sequencing artifact. The authors later linked a missense DCLRE1C variant to TCR beta V- and J-gene trimming.

CDR1 is SGHDT, CDR2 YYEEEE, per germline. V lost 0 bases, J lost 4 bases, and 8 bases lay in between. The CDR3 contains 13 residues. Input material: PBMCs. The chain uses TRBV5-6 and TRBJ2-7; D is ambiguous. The origin of this receptor is a man aged 25 to 40 in good health and CMV-seropositive. In DNA, the CDR3 is TGTGCCAGCAGCTTGGGCAGGTTTTACGAGCAGTACTTC. Its protein product is CASSLGRFYEQYF.